Sequencing of this TCR beta chain was carried out in a study of control samples from healthy donors and cancer patients. This CDR3 is 15 amino acids long. After removal of 5 bases from V and 2 bases from J, the junction contained 7 bases not matched to a gene. Germline lookup yields CDR1 LNHDA and CDR2 SQIVND (reference sequence). Assay: immunoSEQ multiplex PCR; the TCRdb copy retains only in-frame clones and omits some. The table has 20,000 to 30,000 clones, approximately 90% seen once; the top ten hold 10% to 15%. This clonotype was obtained from a man aged 50 to 59 with lung cancer. Sequenced: PBMCs. This rearrangement joins TRBV19 to TRBJ1-2; the match to TRBD1 covers 8 bases. The CDR3 sequence is CASSERTGRNYGYTF. CDR3 bases: TGTGCCAGTAGTGAACGGACAGGGAGGAACTATGGCTACACCTTC.